This record concerns one T cell receptor (beta chain) sequence. This clone was counted only a few times. Its specific antigen is unknown. No per-base quality is available; no much larger clone lies one base away. Sample time point, as interpreted from the label and publication: cycle 1 day 1 (C1D1), immediately before nivolumab initiation. Relapse after autologous stem cell transplantation had occurred in all trial patients, and cohorts A, B and C were distinguished by prior brentuximab vedotin exposure. A total of approximately 51 patients with relapsed/refractory classical Hodgkin lymphoma made up the trial cohort, and each patient's best overall response was complete response, partial response or progressive disease. Single-agent nivolumab was administered to trial patients in the multi-cohort phase II CheckMate 205 trial. An independent review committee assessed best overall response by applying the 2007 International Working Group response criteria. Trial PBMCs were obtained immediately prior to nivolumab initiation (C1D1) and on therapy at cycle 2 day 1 and cycle 4 day 1. After peripheral blood was drawn into 8 mL Vacutainer Cell Preparation Tubes, PBMCs were isolated by centrifugation and then cryopreserved.

For CDR1 and CDR2, the germline V gene lists ENHRY and SYGVKD. From its cysteine to its phenylalanine, the CDR3 spans 15 amino acids. The DNA shown is the 45-base CDR3, in frame from base 1. V loses 0 bases at its end and J loses 2 bases; junction bases beyond the gene matches: 4. The data were taken from a study of PD-1 blockade in classical Hodgkin lymphoma (dated by TCRdb to 2020 to 2021). Broadly, across the study: Nivolumab dosing was 3 mg/kg intravenously every 2 weeks, continuing until either disease progression or unacceptable toxicity. To define a peripheral blood immune signature of response to PD-1 blockade in classical Hodgkin lymphoma, the study combined TCR beta sequencing with CyTOF.

Genomic DNA was isolated using the Qiagen DNeasy kit from unsorted PBMCs as well as from negatively selected CD4+ and CD8+ fractions. Amplification of TCR beta CDR3 regions was done by immunoSEQ multiplex PCR with primers that anneal to V and J segments. A synthetic immune receptor repertoire was used to minimize amplification bias, and remaining bias was computationally removed after sequencing. In the source study's methods: Repertoire diversity was quantified as the Shannon entropy index using custom Python scripts. Unsorted, CD4+ and CD8+ repertoires were analyzed separately, except for combined analyses in which CD4+ and CD8+ sequences were merged in silico. A clone counted as expanded when the clone's frequency after treatment rose at least 2-fold relative to C1D1, and clones undetected at baseline were given a pseudocount of 0.5. Clones with 0 or 1 copy at C1D1 were defined as singleton clones, while clones with 2 or more copies were defined as non-singleton clones. Clones expanded in unsorted samples were labelled as CD4+, CD8+ or unknown by matching protein sequences in sorted samples from the same patient. Wilcoxon tests were applied to paired samples to test diversity changes from C1D1 to C4D1. Sourced from immuneACCESS, this table was stored by TCRdb with only in-frame sequences that have V and J called. A share of the clones is absent; for the studies checked, an unresolved V gene accounts for under half, and the remainder has no known explanation. That table gives V, J and clone size, and the DNA gave D and trimming. The sample table lists approximately 44,000 clones, 65% to 80% of them with a count of one. The top ten clonotypes cover 20% to 25% of the sample.

Overall study results and their limits: Baseline TCR diversity was reported to be lower in newly diagnosed patients than in healthy donors, and even lower in relapsed/refractory patients. Diversity was lower in patients who began nivolumab less than 1 year after ASCT, so these patients were left out of later analyses to avoid confounding by immune reconstitution. A significant rise by C4D1 was seen in CD4+ but not CD8+ TCR diversity (p=0.0027 vs p=0.16), with the rise being most apparent in complete responders (p=0.02). Among trial patients, those achieving complete response had baseline diversity similar to that of newly diagnosed patients, while diversity was significantly lower in partial responders and progressors. The study covered only a single clinical trial cohort, and the causes of the repertoire differences, possibly disease activity or prior therapy, were still not defined.

The V gene is TRBV10-3 and the J gene is TRBJ2-7, with 7 junctional bases fitting TRBD2. The sample here was peripheral blood mononuclear cells (PBMCs), taken at baseline. The clonotype comes from a human donor with classical Hodgkin lymphoma. The DNA sequence reads TGTGCCATCAGTGAGTCCCAGCGGGATCCCTACGAGCAGTACTTC. Its product reads: CAISESQRDPYEQYF.